Here is one T cell receptor (beta chain) with its context. Its antigen is as yet unknown. V gave up 2 bases and J gave up 13 bases, with 14 bases separating them. Germline CDR1 is SGHVS and CDR2 is FQNEAQ. The CDR3 has 13 amino acids. This entry comes from a study of T-cell memory formation after mild COVID-19. Study as a whole: TCR clusters were largely donor specific.

Study-level findings and limits: Among clones peaking at day 37 in the second wave, SARS-CoV-2 specificity remained unconfirmed. Contracting clones, day 15 to 85, had balanced CD4/CD8, and later expanders favored CD4+.

A single record per CDR3 protein comes from TCRdb applying MiXCR to the 5' RACE reads. The table shows roughly 170,000 distinct CDR3 sequences, with roughly 20% occurring only once. The sequence was obtained from a man aged 18 to 35 who had mild COVID-19 (a few samples of this study predate the infection). Cell type and time point are not known. V and J are TRBV7-8 and TRBJ1-4; D ambiguous. Sequenced material: PBMCs or a T cell subset sorted from them (not recorded which). This CDR3 reads CASSLRFGRGLFF. CDR3 nucleotide sequence: TGTGCCAGCAGCTTAAGGTTCGGGCGAGGACTGTTTTTT.